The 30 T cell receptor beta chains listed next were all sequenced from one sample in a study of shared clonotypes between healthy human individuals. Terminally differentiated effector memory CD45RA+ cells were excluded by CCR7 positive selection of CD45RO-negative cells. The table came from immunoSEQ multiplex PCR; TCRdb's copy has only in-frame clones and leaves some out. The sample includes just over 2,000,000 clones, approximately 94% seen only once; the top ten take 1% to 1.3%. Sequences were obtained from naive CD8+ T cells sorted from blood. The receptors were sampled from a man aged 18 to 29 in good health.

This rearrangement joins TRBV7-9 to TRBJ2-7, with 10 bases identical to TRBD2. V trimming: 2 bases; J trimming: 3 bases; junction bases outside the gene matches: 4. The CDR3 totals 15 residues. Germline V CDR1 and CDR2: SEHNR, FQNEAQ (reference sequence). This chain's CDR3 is CASSLTGLAHYEQYF. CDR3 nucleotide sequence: TGTGCCAGCAGCTTAACGGGACTAGCGCACTACGAGCAGTACTTC.

The chain's CDR3 is CALIRKIYNEQFF. The CDR3 bases are TGTGCCCTTATCAGGAAAATCTACAATGAGCAGTTCTTC. The chain links TRBV9 to TRBJ2-1; D uncertain. The CDR3 is 13 amino acids. Trimming pared 10 bases from V and 3 bases from J, leaving 14 bases between. The V gene's germline CDR1 is SGDLS and CDR2 YYNGEE.

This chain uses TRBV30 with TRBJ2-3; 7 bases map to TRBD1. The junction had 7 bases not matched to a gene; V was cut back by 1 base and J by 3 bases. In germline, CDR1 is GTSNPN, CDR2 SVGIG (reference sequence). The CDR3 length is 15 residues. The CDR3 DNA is TGTGCCTGGAGTGGGGGCCAGGGGGTGACAGATACGCAGTATTTT. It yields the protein CAWSGGQGVTDTQYF.

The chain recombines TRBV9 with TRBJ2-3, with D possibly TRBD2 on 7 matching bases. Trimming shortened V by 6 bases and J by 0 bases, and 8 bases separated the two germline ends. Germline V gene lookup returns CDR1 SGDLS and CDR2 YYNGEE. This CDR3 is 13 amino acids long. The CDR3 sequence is CASKGGSTDTQYF. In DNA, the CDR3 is TGTGCCAGCAAGGGGGGGAGCACAGATACGCAGTATTTT.

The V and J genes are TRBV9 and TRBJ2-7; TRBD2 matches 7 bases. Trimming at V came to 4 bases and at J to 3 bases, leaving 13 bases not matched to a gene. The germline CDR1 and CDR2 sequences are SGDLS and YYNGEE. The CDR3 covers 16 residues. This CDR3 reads CASSPTASGTLYEQYF. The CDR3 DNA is TGTGCCAGCAGCCCTACGGCCAGCGGGACCCTCTACGAGCAGTACTTC.

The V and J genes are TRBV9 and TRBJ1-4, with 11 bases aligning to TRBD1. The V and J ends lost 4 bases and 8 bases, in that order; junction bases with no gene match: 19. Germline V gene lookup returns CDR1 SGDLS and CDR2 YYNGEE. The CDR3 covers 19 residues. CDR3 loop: CASSLGNSGGQGASEKLFF. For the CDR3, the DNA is TGTGCCAGCAGCTTAGGAAACTCCGGAGGACAGGGGGCTTCGGAAAAACTGTTTTTT.

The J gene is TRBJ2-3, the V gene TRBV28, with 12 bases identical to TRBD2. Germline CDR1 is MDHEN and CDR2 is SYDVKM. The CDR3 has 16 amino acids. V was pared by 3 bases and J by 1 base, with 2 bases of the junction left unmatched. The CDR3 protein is CASSFPSGGGTDTQYF. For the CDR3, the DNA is TGTGCCAGCAGTTTTCCTAGCGGGGGGGGCACAGATACGCAGTATTTT.

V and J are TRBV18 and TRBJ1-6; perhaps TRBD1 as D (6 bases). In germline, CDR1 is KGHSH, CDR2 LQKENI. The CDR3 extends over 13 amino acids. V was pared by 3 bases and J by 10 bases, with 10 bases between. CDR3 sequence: CASSPDRTSPLHF. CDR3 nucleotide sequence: TGTGCCAGCTCACCTGACAGGACCTCACCCCTCCACTTT.

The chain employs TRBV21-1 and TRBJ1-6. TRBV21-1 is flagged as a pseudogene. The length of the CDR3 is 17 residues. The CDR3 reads CASSARKEPDGNSPLHF. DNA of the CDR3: TGTGCCAGCAGCGCCCGCAAGGAGCCGGACGGTAATTCACCCCTCCACTTT.

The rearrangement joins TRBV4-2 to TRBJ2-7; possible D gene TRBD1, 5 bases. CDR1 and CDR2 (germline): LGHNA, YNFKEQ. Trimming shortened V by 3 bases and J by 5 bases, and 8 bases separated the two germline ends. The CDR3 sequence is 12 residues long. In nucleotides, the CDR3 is TGTGCCAGCAGCCACTCAGGGAACGAGCAGTACTTC. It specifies CASSHSGNEQYF.

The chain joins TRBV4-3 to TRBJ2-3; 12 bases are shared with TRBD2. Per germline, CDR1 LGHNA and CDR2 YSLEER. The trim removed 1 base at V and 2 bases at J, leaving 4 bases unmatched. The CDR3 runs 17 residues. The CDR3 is CASSQAGTSGYTDTQYF. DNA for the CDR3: TGCGCCAGCAGCCAAGCCGGGACTAGCGGGTACACAGATACGCAGTATTTT.

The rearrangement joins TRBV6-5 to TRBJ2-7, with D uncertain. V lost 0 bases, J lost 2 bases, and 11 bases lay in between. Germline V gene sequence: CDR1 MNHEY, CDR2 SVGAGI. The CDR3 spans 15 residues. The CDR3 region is CASSYSADGTYEQYF. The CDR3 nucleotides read TGTGCCAGCAGTTACTCCGCTGACGGTACCTACGAGCAGTACTTC.

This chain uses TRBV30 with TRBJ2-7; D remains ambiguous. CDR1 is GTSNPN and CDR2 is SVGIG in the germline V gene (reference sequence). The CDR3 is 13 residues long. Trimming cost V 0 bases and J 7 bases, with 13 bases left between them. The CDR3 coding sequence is TGTGCCTGGAGTGTTTCAGTTGGGAAAGAGCAGTACTTC. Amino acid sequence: CAWSVSVGKEQYF.

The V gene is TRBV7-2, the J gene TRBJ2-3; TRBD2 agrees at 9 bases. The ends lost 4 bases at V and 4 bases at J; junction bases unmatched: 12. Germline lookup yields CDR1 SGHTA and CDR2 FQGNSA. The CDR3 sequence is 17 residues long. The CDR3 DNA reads TGTGCCAGCAGCTCCCGCGTGATGGTAGCGGGAGCAGATACGCAGTATTTT. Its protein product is CASSSRVMVAGADTQYF.

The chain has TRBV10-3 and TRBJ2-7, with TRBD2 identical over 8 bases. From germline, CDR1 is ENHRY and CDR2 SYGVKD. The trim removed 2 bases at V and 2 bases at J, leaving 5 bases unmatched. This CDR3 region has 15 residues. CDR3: CAISEASGLTYEQYF. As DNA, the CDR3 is TGTGCCATCAGTGAGGCTAGCGGGTTAACCTACGAGCAGTACTTC.

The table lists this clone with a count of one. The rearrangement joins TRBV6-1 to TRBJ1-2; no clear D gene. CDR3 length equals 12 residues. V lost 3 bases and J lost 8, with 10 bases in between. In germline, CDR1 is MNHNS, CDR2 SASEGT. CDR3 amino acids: CASSEGNWGYTF. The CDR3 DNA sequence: TGTGCCAGCAGTGAGGGGAACTGGGGCTACACCTTC.

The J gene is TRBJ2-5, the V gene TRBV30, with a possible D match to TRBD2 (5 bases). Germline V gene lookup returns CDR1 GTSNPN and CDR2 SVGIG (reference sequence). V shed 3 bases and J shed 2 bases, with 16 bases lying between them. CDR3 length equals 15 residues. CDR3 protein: CAWRRRTDIQETQYF. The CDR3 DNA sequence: TGTGCCTGGAGGCGAAGGACTGATATACAAGAGACCCAGTACTTC.

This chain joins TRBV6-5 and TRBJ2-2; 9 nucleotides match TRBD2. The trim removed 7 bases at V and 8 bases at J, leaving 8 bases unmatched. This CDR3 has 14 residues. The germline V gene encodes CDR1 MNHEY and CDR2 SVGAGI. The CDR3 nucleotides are TGTGCCAGCACCTGGACTAGCGAATCTGGGGAGCTGTTTTTT. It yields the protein CASTWTSESGELFF.

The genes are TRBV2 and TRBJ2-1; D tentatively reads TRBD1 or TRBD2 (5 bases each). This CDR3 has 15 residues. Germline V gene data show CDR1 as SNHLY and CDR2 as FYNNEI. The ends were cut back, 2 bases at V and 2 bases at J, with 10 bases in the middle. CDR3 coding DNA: TGTGCCAGCAGTGAACGGCAGGGAGCCTACAATGAGCAGTTCTTC. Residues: CASSERQGAYNEQFF.

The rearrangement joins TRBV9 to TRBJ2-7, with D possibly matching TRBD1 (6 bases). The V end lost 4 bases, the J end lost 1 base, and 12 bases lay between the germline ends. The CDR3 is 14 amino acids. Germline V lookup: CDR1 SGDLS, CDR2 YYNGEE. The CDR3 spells CASSLGDISYEQYF. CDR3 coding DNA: TGTGCCAGCAGCCTGGGGGACATTTCCTACGAGCAGTACTTC.

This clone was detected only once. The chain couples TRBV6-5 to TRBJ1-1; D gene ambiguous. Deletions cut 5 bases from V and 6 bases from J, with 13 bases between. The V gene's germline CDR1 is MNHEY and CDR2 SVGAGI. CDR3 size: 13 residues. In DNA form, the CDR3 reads TGTGCCAGCAGTGTCCTGTCGAAGGCTGAAGCTTTCTTT. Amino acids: CASSVLSKAEAFF.

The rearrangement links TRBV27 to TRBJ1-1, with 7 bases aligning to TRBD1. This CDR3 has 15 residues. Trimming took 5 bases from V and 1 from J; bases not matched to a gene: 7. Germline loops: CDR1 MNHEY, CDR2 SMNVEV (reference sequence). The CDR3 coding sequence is TGTGCCAGCAGTCTCGTGAGACAGGGGAACACTGAAGCTTTCTTT. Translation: CASSLVRQGNTEAFF.

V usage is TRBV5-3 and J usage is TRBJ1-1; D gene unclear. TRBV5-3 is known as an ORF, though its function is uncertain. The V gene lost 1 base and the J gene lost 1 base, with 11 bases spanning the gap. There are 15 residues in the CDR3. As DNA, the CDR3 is TGTGCCAGAAGCTTGCTCCGAGCCCCGAACACTGAAGCTTTCTTT. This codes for CARSLLRAPNTEAFF.

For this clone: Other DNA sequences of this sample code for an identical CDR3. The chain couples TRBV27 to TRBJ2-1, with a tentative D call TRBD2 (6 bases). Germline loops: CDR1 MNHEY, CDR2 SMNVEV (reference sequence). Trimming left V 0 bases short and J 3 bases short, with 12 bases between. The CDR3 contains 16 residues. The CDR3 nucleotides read TGTGCCAGCAGTTTATCGGTGGGAGGTCTCTACAATGAGCAGTTCTTC. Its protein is CASSLSVGGLYNEQFF.

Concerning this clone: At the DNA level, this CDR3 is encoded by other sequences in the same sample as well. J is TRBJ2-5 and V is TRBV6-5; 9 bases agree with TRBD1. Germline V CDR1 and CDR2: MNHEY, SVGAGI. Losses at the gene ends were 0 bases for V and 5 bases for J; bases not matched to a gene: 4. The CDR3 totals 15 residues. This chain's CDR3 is CASSYSGTGSETQYF. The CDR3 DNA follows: TGTGCCAGCAGTTACTCAGGGACAGGGTCGGAGACCCAGTACTTC.

The CDR3 DNA follows: TGTGCCAGCAGTAAACCGACCGTCAACACTGAAGCTTTCTTT. Translated, it gives CASSKPTVNTEAFF. The chain joins TRBV6-5 to TRBJ1-1, with unresolved D. The V gene lost 5 bases and the J gene lost 2 bases, with 12 bases spanning the gap. The CDR3 is 14 residues long. Germline loops: CDR1 MNHEY, CDR2 SVGAGI.

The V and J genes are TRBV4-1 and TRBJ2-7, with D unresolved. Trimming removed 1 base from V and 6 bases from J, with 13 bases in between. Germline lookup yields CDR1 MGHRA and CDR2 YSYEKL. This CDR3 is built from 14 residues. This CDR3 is CASSQGTSALEQYF. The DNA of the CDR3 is TGCGCCAGCAGCCAAGGGACGTCGGCCCTCGAGCAGTACTTC.

The CDR3 sequence is CASSFLGENSPLHF. The CDR3 region has the DNA TGTGCCAGCAGTTTTTTGGGGGAAAATTCACCCCTCCACTTT. The chain uses TRBV27 and TRBJ1-6, with D maybe TRBD1 (5 bases). The germline gives CDR1 MNHEY, CDR2 SMNVEV (reference sequence). V was trimmed by 3 bases and J by 7 bases, leaving 10 bases between them. The CDR3 runs to 14 residues.

CDR3 DNA: TGTGCCAGCAGTGTGACAGGGGTGAACACTGAAGCTTTCTTT. It translates to CASSVTGVNTEAFF. This chain links TRBV6-6 with TRBJ1-1; 8 bases fit TRBD1. Germline V lookup: CDR1 MNHNY, CDR2 SVGAGI (reference sequence). The trim removed 5 bases at V and 0 bases at J, leaving 2 bases unmatched. This CDR3 is built from 14 residues.

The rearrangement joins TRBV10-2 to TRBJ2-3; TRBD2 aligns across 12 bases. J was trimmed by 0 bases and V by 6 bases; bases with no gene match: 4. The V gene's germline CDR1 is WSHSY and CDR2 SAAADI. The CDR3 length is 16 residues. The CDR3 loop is CASSSGTSGSTDTQYF. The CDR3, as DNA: TGCGCCAGCAGCTCCGGGACTAGCGGGAGCACAGATACGCAGTATTTT.